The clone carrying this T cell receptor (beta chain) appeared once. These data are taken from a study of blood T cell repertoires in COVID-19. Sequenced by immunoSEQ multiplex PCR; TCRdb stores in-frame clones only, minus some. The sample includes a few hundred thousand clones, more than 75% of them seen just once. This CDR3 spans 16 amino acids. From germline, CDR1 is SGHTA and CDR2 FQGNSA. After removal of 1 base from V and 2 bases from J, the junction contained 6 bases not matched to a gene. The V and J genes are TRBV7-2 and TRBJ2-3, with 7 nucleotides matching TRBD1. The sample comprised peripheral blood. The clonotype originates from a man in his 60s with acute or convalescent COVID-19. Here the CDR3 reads CASSLGTGAFTDTQYF. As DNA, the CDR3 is TGTGCCAGCAGCTTAGGTACAGGGGCGTTCACAGATACGCAGTATTTT.